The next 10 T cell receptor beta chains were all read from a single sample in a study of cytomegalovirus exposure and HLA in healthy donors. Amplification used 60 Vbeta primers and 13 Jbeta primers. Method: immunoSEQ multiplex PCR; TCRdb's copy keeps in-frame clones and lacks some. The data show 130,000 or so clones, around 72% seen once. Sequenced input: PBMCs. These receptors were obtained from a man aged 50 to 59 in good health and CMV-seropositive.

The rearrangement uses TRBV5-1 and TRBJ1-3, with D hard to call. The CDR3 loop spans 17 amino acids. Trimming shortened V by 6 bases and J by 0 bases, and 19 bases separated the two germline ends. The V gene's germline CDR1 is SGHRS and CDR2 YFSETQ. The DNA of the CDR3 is TGCGCCAGCACACCGCAGGCACTAGGGAACTCTGGAAACACCATATATTTT. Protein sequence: CASTPQALGNSGNTIYF.

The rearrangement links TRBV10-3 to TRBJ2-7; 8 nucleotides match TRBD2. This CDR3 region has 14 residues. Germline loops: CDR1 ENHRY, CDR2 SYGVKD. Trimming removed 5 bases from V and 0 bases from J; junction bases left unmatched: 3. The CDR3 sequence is CAISPGTSSYEQYF. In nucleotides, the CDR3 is TGTGCCATCAGTCCCGGGACTAGCTCCTACGAGCAGTACTTC.

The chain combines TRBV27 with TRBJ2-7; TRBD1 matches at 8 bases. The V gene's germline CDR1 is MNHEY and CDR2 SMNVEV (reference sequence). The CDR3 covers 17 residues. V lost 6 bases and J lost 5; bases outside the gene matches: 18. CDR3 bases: TGTGCCAGCAGCCCCCCGTCCGGTCCAGGGGGCCTGGACGAGCAGTACTTC. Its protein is CASSPPSGPGGLDEQYF.

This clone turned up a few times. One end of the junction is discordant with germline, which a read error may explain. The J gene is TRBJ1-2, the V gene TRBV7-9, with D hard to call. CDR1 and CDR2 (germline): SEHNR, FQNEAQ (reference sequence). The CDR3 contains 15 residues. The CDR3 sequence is CSSSLAETTWNGYTF. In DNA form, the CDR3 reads TGTTCCAGCAGCTTAGCAGAGACGACATGGAATGGCTACACCTTC.

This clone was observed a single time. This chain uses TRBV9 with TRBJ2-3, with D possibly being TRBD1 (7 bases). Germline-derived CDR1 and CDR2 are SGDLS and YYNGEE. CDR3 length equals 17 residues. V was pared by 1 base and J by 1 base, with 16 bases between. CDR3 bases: TGTGCCAGCAGCGTACAATCCAGGGGGGCGGGCACAGATACGCAGTATTTT. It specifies CASSVQSRGAGTDTQYF.

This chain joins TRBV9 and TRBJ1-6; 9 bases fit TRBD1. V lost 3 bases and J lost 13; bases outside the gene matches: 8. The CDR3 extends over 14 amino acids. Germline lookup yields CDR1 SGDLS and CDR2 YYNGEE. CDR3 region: CASSAGQGRSPLHF. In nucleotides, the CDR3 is TGTGCCAGCAGCGCGGGACAGGGCCGGTCCCCCCTCCACTTT.

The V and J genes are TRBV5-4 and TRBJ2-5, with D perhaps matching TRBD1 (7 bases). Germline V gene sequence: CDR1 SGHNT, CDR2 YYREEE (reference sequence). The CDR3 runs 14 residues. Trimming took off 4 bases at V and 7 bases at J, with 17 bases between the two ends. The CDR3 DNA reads TGTGCCAGCAGCCAATTTGGGACAGCGGGGACCCAGTACTTC. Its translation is CASSQFGTAGTQYF.

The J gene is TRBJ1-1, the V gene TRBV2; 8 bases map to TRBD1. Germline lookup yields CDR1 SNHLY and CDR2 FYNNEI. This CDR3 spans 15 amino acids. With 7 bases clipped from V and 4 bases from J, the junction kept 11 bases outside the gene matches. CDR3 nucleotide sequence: TGTGCCAGCACCAAAGGGCAGGGGGCAATCACTGAAGCTTTCTTT. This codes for CASTKGQGAITEAFF. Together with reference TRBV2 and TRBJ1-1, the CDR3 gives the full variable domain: EPEVTQTPSHQVTQMGQEVILRCVPISNHLYFYWYRQILGQKVEFLVSFYNNEISEKSEIFDDQFSVERPDGSNFTLKIRSTKLEDSAMYFCASTKGQGAITEAFFGQGTRLTVV.

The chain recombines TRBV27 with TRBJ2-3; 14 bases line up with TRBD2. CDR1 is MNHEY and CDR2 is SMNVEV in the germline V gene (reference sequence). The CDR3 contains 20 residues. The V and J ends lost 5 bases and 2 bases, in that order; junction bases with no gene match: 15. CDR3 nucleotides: TGTGCCAGCAGTACGAAAAGGCCGGGACTAGCGGGAGACCACACAGATACGCAGTATTTT. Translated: CASSTKRPGLAGDHTDTQYF.

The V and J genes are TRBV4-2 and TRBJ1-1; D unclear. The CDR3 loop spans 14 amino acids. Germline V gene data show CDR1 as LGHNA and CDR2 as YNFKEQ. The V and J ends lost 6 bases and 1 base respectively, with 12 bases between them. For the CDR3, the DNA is TGTGCCAGCAGTCGAACTCGGGGGAACACTGAAGCTTTCTTT. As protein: CASSRTRGNTEAFF.